This TCR beta chain appears in the sequencing data of a study of post-analysis software for immune sequencing data. Study-level results: In patients, about 5 TRBV segments were more frequent than in controls, with TRBV5-6, TRBV5-1 and TRBV20-1 among them. Batch-matched samples strongly co-clustered by F measure. Controls significantly exceeded multiple sclerosis patients in normalized Chao1 diversity.

V was pared by 7 bases and J by 5 bases, with 18 bases between. This CDR3 region has 15 residues. Sequencing libraries made from TCR beta cDNA carried unique molecular identifiers. TCRdb processed the PCR reads anew with MiXCR; each CDR3 protein has one entry. The sample has 550,000 to 700,000 distinct CDR3 sequences, roughly 47% seen once; the top ten hold over 1.5%. About this clonotype itself: Its antigen is unidentified.

What was sequenced was blood. The receptor comes from a girl aged 5 to 17 with multiple sclerosis. This chain connects TRBV12-3 or TRBV12-4 to TRBJ2-1; the D gene is possibly TRBD2 (5 bases). CDR3 in DNA: TGTGCCAGCAACCAAGGGAGCACAGTTCACAATGAGCAGTTCTTC. Its protein is CASNQGSTVHNEQFF.